Listed below are T cell receptor beta chains from one sample, sequenced in a study of PD-1 blockade in classical Hodgkin lymphoma. TCRdb's copy holds only in-frame clones and misses some; the assay was immunoSEQ multiplex PCR. The data hold almost 85,000 clones, with roughly 89% observed a single time. Material: peripheral blood mononuclear cells (PBMCs), obtained at baseline. The origin of the receptors is a human donor with classical Hodgkin lymphoma. Both conserved end residues are part of each CDR3. The D gene is left open where the match is weak.

>NA|TRBJ2-7|TRBV5-1|12
TGCGCCAGCAGCTTGGAAGGCTACGAGCAGTACTTC
CASSLEGYEQYF
>TRBD2|TRBJ2-7|TRBV7-2|16
TGTGCCAGCAGCTTAGGTCCGACTAGCGGGATCTACGAGCAGTACTTC
CASSLGPTSGIYEQYF
>NA|TRBJ2-7|TRBV10-1|13
TGCGCCAGCAGTGAGGAGGCAGGACACGAGCAGTACTTC
CASSEEAGHEQYF
>TRBD2|TRBJ2-1|TRBV30|17
TGTGCCTGGAGTGGATCTCATGTAGGGAGGGATTTCGGTGAGCAGTTCTTC
CAWSGSHVGRDFGEQFF
>TRBD1|TRBJ1-2|TRBV7-9|18
TGTGCCAGCAGCCCAGCGGCCCGGACAGGGCCTTCCGCCGTGGGCTACACCTTC
CASSPAARTGPSAVGYTF
>NA|TRBJ1-3|TRBV11-2|15
TGTGCCAGCAGCCCAGGAGGAGGGCTGGGAAACACCATATATTTT
CASSPGGGLGNTIYF
>NA|TRBJ1-1|TRBV2|14
TGTGCCAGCAGCCCAGGGGAAGGCGGCACTGAAGCTTTCTTT
CASSPGEGGTEAFF
>TRBD1|TRBJ1-3|TRBV7-9|15
TGTGCCAGCAGCTATGGGACAGACTCTGGAAACACCATATATTTT
CASSYGTDSGNTIYF
>NA|TRBJ2-7|TRBV10-3|15
TGTGCCATCACCGAGAGACTAACCGCGGGGCACGAGCAGTACTTC
CAITERLTAGHEQYF
>TRBD1|TRBJ1-2|TRBV6-1|16
TGTGCCAGCAGTGAAGTGCGGACAGGTCTAGGAGGTGGCTACACCTTC
CASSEVRTGLGGGYTF
>NA|TRBJ1-5|TRBV21-1|16
TGTGCCAGCAGCAAAAGGGACCGATTGGGCAATCAGCCCCAGCATTTT
CASSKRDRLGNQPQHF
>TRBD1|TRBJ2-7|TRBV7-2|14
TGTGCCAGCAGCCCCGGGACAGGGGGCGACGAGCAGTACTTC
CASSPGTGGDEQYF
>TRBD2|TRBJ2-3|TRBV6-5|14
TGTGCCAGCAGTCCCGGGAGGGACACAGATACGCAGTATTTT
CASSPGRDTDTQYF
>TRBD2|TRBJ2-7|TRBV7-2|15
TGTGCCAGCAGCTTAGCCGGGGGGTGGGGTAACGAGCAGTACTTC
CASSLAGGWGNEQYF
>NA|TRBJ2-7|TRBV14|15
TGTGCCAGCAGCCAAGAAGGTCCAGGGTTTCGGGAGCAGTACTTC
CASSQEGPGFREQYF
>NA|TRBJ2-2|TRBV4-3|13
TGCGCCAGCAGCCAAATAGTGGGCGGGGAGCTGTTTTTT
CASSQIVGGELFF